The clone carrying this T cell receptor beta chain occurred a few times. The antigen is not known. TCRdb reanalysed the RT-PCR reads using MiXCR and keeps one entry per CDR3 protein. Of roughly 650,000 distinct CDR3 sequences in the sample, about 15% were seen once. This entry is derived from a study of response to subunit inactivated influenza vaccine. General study findings and limits: The authors put forward the suggestion that each seasonal influenza vaccination may bring in only a limited number of new T cells.

The germline gives CDR1 MNHNY, CDR2 SVGAGI (reference sequence). The CDR3 is made up of 13 amino acids. Trimming cost V 2 bases and J 2 bases, with 6 bases left between them. The sample consisted of PBMCs from blood, taken 14 to 15 days before vaccination. The chain recombines TRBV6-6 with TRBJ1-2; D is undetermined. The TCR sequence derives from a man in his forties or fifties who received an inactivated influenza vaccine. For the CDR3, the DNA is TGTGCCAGCAGTTACGGGGAGAACTATGGCTACACCTTC. It translates to CASSYGENYGYTF.